This T cell receptor (beta chain) was recovered during a study of regulatory T cells in long-lasting Graves disease. Study-wide results and caveats: Persistent disease samples used TRBV28, TRBJ1-2 and TRBJ2-5 preferentially. With a small sample size, accuracy may have been reduced.

Time point reported: persistent/refractory GD, antithyroid drugs over 5 years with positive TRAb. There was RNA extracted from PBMCs, and the TCR library was made from it. Diagnosis followed American Thyroid Association guidelines for Graves' disease. Arm-PCR with iRepertoire HTBI primers amplified the CDR3 regions for these TCR beta libraries. TCRdb analysed the multiplex PCR reads with MiXCR anew, one entry per CDR3 protein. The repertoire includes about 470,000 distinct CDR3 sequences, under 25% of them detected once, and roughly 7% sits in the top ten. Note on this clonotype: As yet, its antigen is unknown.

The CDR3 spans 13 residues. V dropped 0 bases and J dropped 7 bases, with 12 bases sitting between them. CDR1 is DFQATT, CDR2 SNEGSKA, per germline (reference sequence). The sample was peripheral blood mononuclear cells (PBMCs), taken when the disease was refractory, from a patient treated with antithyroid drugs. The clonotype was recovered from a female donor with Graves disease. This chain joins TRBV20-1 and TRBJ1-2, with no clear D. The CDR3 sequence is CSARDTKDGGYTF. CDR3 nucleotide sequence: TGCAGTGCTAGAGATACTAAGGATGGTGGCTACACCTTC.